Following are 22 T cell receptor beta chains from one sample sequenced in a study of blood T cell repertoires in COVID-19 (dated by TCRdb to about 2020). Preparation of the library involved the immunoSEQ multiplex PCR assay. TCRdb took over this immuneACCESS table, retaining in-frame rearrangements with V and J assigned. Such tables are incomplete; in checked studies, under half of the missing clones stem from an unresolved V gene, and the remainder is unexplained. A total of about 58,000 clones appear in this sample, around 89% of them only once. About 13% of the sample is held by the ten biggest clonotypes. The sequenced material came from peripheral blood. These receptors were taken from a man aged 55 to 69 with active COVID-19.

The chain has TRBV21-1 and TRBJ2-2; TRBD1 is taken as the D call from the table, unchecked against the DNA. TRBV21-1 is flagged as a pseudogene. The CDR3 totals 19 residues. The DNA for the CDR3 is TGTGCCAGCAGCAATGCTCGGACAGGGAACCCGCGGAGCACCGGGGAGCTGTTTTTT. This gives the protein CASSNARTGNPRSTGELFF.

The chain couples TRBV28 to TRBJ1-1, with unresolved D. The CDR3 extends over 12 amino acids. Germline CDR1 MDHEN, CDR2 SYDVKM. V was clipped by 2 bases and J by 12 bases, with 13 bases between them. The CDR3 DNA follows: TGTGCCAGCAGTTTAGCAGGTTTCGAAACTTTCTTT. This translates into CASSLAGFETFF.

This chain joins TRBV7-6 and TRBJ2-3, with 14 bases fitting TRBD2. CDR1 SGHVS and CDR2 FNYEAQ come from the germline V gene. V dropped 1 base and J dropped 0; count of bases not matched to a gene: 3. The CDR3 is 18 amino acids. CDR3 region: CASSLGTSGGTSTDTQYF. The CDR3 DNA reads as TGTGCCAGCAGCTTAGGGACTAGCGGGGGGACTAGCACAGATACGCAGTATTTT.

The chain joins TRBV21-1 to TRBJ2-3; the DNA was not compared with TRBD1, the D call given in the table. TRBV21-1 is labeled a pseudogene. CDR3 size: 16 residues. CDR3 in DNA: TGTGCCAGCAGCAAAGGCAGGGGGCCATTCACAGATACGCAGTATTTT. Encoded protein: CASSKGRGPFTDTQYF.

The rearrangement uses TRBV18 and TRBJ2-6; 8 bases line up with TRBD1. V gave up 3 bases and J gave up 1 base; unmatched junction bases: 14. This CDR3 spans 20 amino acids. CDR1 KGHSH and CDR2 LQKENI come from the germline V gene. CDR3 sequence (DNA): TGTGCCAGCTCACCTTTGGGTTGGCAGGGGGCAAATTCTGGGGCCAACGTCCTGACTTTC. Protein: CASSPLGWQGANSGANVLTF.

This clone was detected only once. The rearrangement uses TRBV5-1 and TRBJ2-2, with 12 bases that match TRBD1. J gave up 8 bases and V 4 bases, and 9 bases lay outside the gene matches. Germline V lookup: CDR1 SGHRS, CDR2 YFSETQ. This CDR3 has 16 amino acids. The CDR3 is CASSLPGQGAWGELFF. CDR3 sequence (DNA): TGCGCCAGCAGCCTCCCGGGACAGGGGGCTTGGGGGGAGCTGTTTTTT.

This clone came up a few times. The CDR3 here is CASSLVRETYEQYF. The CDR3 bases are TGTGCCAGCAGCTTGGTACGGGAAACCTACGAGCAGTACTTC. The chain has TRBV5-6 and TRBJ2-7; weak D call: TRBD2 (5 bases). The CDR3 contains 14 residues. CDR1 is SGHDT, CDR2 YYEEEE, per germline. V was clipped by 0 bases and J by 2 bases, with 9 bases between them.

The chain carries TRBV6-5 and TRBJ1-2, with TRBD1 matching 10 bases. Germline CDR1 MNHEY, CDR2 SVGAGI. The V segment lost 5 bases and the J segment 7 bases; nucleotides outside the gene matches: 7. CDR3 length: 14 amino acids. The CDR3 is CASSMGTGEAGYTF. For the CDR3, the DNA is TGTGCCAGCAGTATGGGGACAGGGGAGGCTGGCTACACCTTC.

To note about this clone: At one of its ends the junction is not consistent with the germline gene, which may arise from a read error. This CDR3 is also generated by other DNA sequences in the sample. The chain recombines TRBV18 with TRBJ1-6, with 9 bases fitting TRBD1. The CDR3 is 15 amino acids. CDR1 KGHSH and CDR2 LQKENI come from the germline V gene. This CDR3 reads CASSQRTGDNSPLHF. As DNA, the CDR3 is TGTGCCAGCTCACAGAGGACAGGGGACAATTCACCCCTCCATTTT.

The chain couples TRBV14 to TRBJ1-2, with 7 bases fitting TRBD1. After removal of 0 bases from V and 7 bases from J, the junction contained 8 bases not matched to a gene. Germline assignment: CDR1 SGHDN and CDR2 FVKESK. The CDR3 is 15 residues long. The CDR3 DNA sequence: TGTGCCAGCAGCCAAGAAGCAGGGGGTATTGGTGGCTACACCTTC. As protein: CASSQEAGGIGGYTF.

V and J are TRBV5-1 and TRBJ2-1, with 13 bases identical to TRBD2. The CDR3 covers 18 residues. V was pared by 7 bases and J by 0 bases, with 10 bases of the junction left unmatched. Germline V gene data show CDR1 as SGHRS and CDR2 as YFSETQ. The CDR3 loop is CASVSGLAGITSYNEQFF. The CDR3, as DNA: TGCGCCAGCGTTTCGGGACTAGCGGGGATTACCTCCTACAATGAGCAGTTCTTC.

The chain links TRBV4-3 to TRBJ2-1; 8 nucleotides agree with TRBD1. Germline values: CDR1 LGHNA, CDR2 YSLEER. J gave up 16 bases and V 0 bases, and 11 bases lay outside the gene matches. This CDR3 is 14 amino acids long. The CDR3 is CASSQERQGRYSFF. Written as DNA, the CDR3 is TGCGCCAGCAGCCAAGAACGACAGGGGCGTTACAGTTTCTTC.

The chain employs TRBV5-5 and TRBJ2-3; possibly TRBD2 for D (7 bases). Germline loops: CDR1 SGHKS, CDR2 YYEKEE (reference sequence). Trimming took off 0 bases at V and 4 bases at J, with 15 bases between the two ends. This CDR3 comprises 16 residues. CDR3 region: CASSLELGGGADTQYF. CDR3 nucleotide sequence: TGTGCCAGCAGCTTGGAGCTGGGCGGGGGCGCAGATACGCAGTATTTT.

The V call is TRBV27, the J call TRBJ2-1; TRBD2 is a possible D gene (6 bases). V was trimmed by 3 bases and J by 2 bases, leaving 8 bases between them. Germline CDR1 and CDR2: MNHEY and SMNVEV (reference sequence). This CDR3 region has 14 residues. The CDR3 spells CASSLEGPYNEQFF. The CDR3 DNA reads TGTGCCAGCAGTTTGGAGGGGCCCTACAATGAGCAGTTCTTC.

The V gene is TRBV12-3 or TRBV12-4, the J gene TRBJ1-2, with D uncertain. This CDR3 comprises 13 residues. Trimming took off 2 bases at V and 4 bases at J, with 8 bases between the two ends. Here the CDR3 DNA reads TGTGCCAGCAGTTTAAAGCGCAGCTATGGCTACACCTTC. This gives the protein CASSLKRSYGYTF.

The chain links TRBV6-1 to TRBJ2-5; maybe TRBD1 (6 bases). Germline V lookup: CDR1 MNHNS, CDR2 SASEGT. The CDR3 has 17 residues. Trimming stripped 5 bases from V and 2 bases from J, with 21 bases between. CDR3 coding DNA: TGTGCCAGCAGTAAAGATTCTGGACAGAGTACACAAGAGACCCAGTACTTC. Translated: CASSKDSGQSTQETQYF.

The chain joins TRBV9 to TRBJ2-7; 8 bases match TRBD2. Unmatched junction bases numbered 4, after V lost 4 bases and J lost 7 bases. CDR3 size: 12 residues. In germline, CDR1 is SGDLS, CDR2 YYNGEE. Here the CDR3 reads CASSRREGEQYF. Here the CDR3 DNA reads TGTGCCAGCAGCAGACGGGAGGGTGAGCAGTACTTC.

This chain joins TRBV3-1 (or the pseudogene TRBV3-2) and TRBJ2-3, with 7 bases lining up with TRBD2. Germline V gives CDR1 LGHDT, CDR2 YNNKEL (reference sequence). The V gene end was trimmed by 0 bases and the J gene end by 2 bases; junction bases not matched to a gene: 2. CDR3 size: 15 residues. The CDR3 loop reads CASSQEGGFTDTQYF. As DNA, the CDR3 is TGTGCCAGCAGCCAAGAGGGGGGGTTCACAGATACGCAGTATTTT.

The chain couples TRBV5-8 to TRBJ2-2; weak D call: TRBD1 (5 bases). V dropped 3 bases and J dropped 1 base, with 13 bases sitting between them. The germline CDR1 and CDR2 sequences are SGHTS and YDEGEE. This CDR3 comprises 16 residues. The CDR3 nucleotides are TGTGCCAGCAGCTCTAGACAGCAACTGAACACCGGGGAGCTGTTTTTT. Encoded protein: CASSSRQQLNTGELFF.

This sequence joins TRBV5-6 and TRBJ1-5, with a possible D match to TRBD1 (6 bases). V lost 4 bases to trimming and J lost 6 bases, with 14 bases between them. This CDR3 is 14 amino acids long. Germline values: CDR1 SGHDT, CDR2 YYEEEE. The CDR3, as DNA: TGTGCCAGCAGCGTTCAGGGGCGAGGTCAGCCCCAGCATTTT. Amino acids: CASSVQGRGQPQHF.

The chain uses TRBV5-1 and TRBJ2-1; unclear D gene. The CDR3 spans 16 residues. Germline loops: CDR1 SGHRS, CDR2 YFSETQ. The V and J ends lost 0 bases and 4 bases respectively, with 14 bases between them. DNA of the CDR3: TGCGCCAGCAGCTTGGTGGGTAGCAGAACTTACAATGAGCAGTTCTTC. Protein product: CASSLVGSRTYNEQFF. Full variable domain (missing parts from reference TRBV5-1 and TRBJ2-1): KAGVTQTPRYLIKTRGQQVTLSCSPISGHRSVSWYQQTPGQGLQFLFEYFSETQRNKGNFPGRFSGRQFSNSRSEMNVSTLELGDSALYLCASSLVGSRTYNEQFFGPGTRLTVL.

The chain carries TRBV4-1 and TRBJ1-1; possibly TRBD1 for D (6 bases). The CDR3 contains 14 residues. V lost 5 bases to trimming and J lost 0 bases, with 10 bases between them. Germline V gene lookup returns CDR1 MGHRA and CDR2 YSYEKL. DNA of the CDR3: TGCGCCAGCAGCAACGGACAGCTGAACACTGAAGCTTTCTTT. Protein: CASSNGQLNTEAFF.